Here is one T cell receptor (beta chain) with its context. The sample is drawn from a study of blood T cell repertoires in COVID-19. Study details: The United States, Italy and Spain supplied acute and convalescent COVID-19 samples.

The germline V gene encodes CDR1 SGDLS and CDR2 YYNGEE. Trimming removed 4 bases at V and 4 bases at J, with 14 bases between. The CDR3 has 14 residues. Sequencing used immunoSEQ multiplex PCR; TCRdb keeps in-frame clones, though not all of them. This table holds 150,000 or so clones, over 70% found once. V usage is TRBV9 and J usage is TRBJ1-1; a possible D gene is TRBD1 (5 bases). This TCR was sampled from a woman in her forties or fifties in a cohort exposed to, infected with or recovered from COVID-19 (not recorded which). Sequenced sample: PBMCs or T cells enriched from blood (not recorded which). The CDR3 region is CASSPRSGPTEAFF. The CDR3 DNA is TGTGCCAGCAGCCCTCGGTCAGGGCCCACTGAAGCTTTCTTT.